These 26 T cell receptor beta chains came from one sample sequenced in a study of metastatic and nonmetastatic thyroid tumors. No treatment had been given to any patient before thyroid surgery. TCRdb ran MiXCR on the PCR reads. The top ten hold more than 6.5% of the sample, which has some 32,000 clones, about 19% seen once. Material: blood. These receptors all come from a female donor with papillary thyroid cancer or a benign thyroid nodule (not recorded which). Some clones in this sample may be carry-over from other donors' samples.

Worth noting for this clone: One end of the junction varies from germline; a read error may be responsible. The V gene is TRBV6-2 or TRBV6-3, the J gene TRBJ2-5; 7 nucleotides agree with TRBD1. Germline-derived CDR1 and CDR2 are MNHEY and SVGEGT. The CDR3 length is 16 residues. CDR3 sequence reads: CASSYSVQGLGETLYF. The DNA of the CDR3 is TGTGCAAGCAGTTACTCGGTACAGGGGTTGGGGGAGACCCTGTACTTC.

The chain combines TRBV6-2 or TRBV6-3 with TRBJ2-5; a possible D gene is TRBD2 (5 bases). This CDR3 comprises 13 residues. CDR1 and CDR2 (germline): MNHEY, SVGEGT. V gave up 2 bases and J gave up 8 bases, with 12 bases separating them. The CDR3 DNA reads as TGTGCCAGCAGTTACGGAGCGGCTAGCACCCAGTACTTC. It encodes CASSYGAASTQYF.

The chain carries TRBV12-3 or TRBV12-4 and TRBJ2-1; D may be TRBD1 (5 bases). Trimming took off 5 bases at V and 4 bases at J, with 12 bases between the two ends. This CDR3 is built from 14 residues. The CDR3 reads CASSPTDKYNEQFF. The DNA of the CDR3 is TGTGCCAGCAGTCCGACGGACAAGTACAATGAGCAGTTCTTC.

There are many counts of this clone. The chain is built from TRBV9 and TRBJ2-7, with D possibly matching TRBD1 (6 bases). The CDR3 is 15 amino acids. Per germline, CDR1 SGDLS and CDR2 YYNGEE. V was pared by 1 base and J by 0 bases, with 11 bases between. CDR3 nucleotides: TGTGCCAGCAGCGTACAAGGGGGACCCTCCTACGAGCAGTACTTC. Amino acids: CASSVQGGPSYEQYF. Drawing the rest from reference TRBV9 and TRBJ2-7, the complete variable domain is DSGVTQTPKHLITATGQRVTLRCSPRSGDLSVYWYQQSLDQGLQFLIQYYNGEERAKGNILERFSAQQFPDLHSELNLSSLELGDSALYFCASSVQGGPSYEQYFGPGTRLTVT.

The V gene is TRBV12-3 or TRBV12-4, the J gene TRBJ2-1; D not resolved. CDR3 length: 12 amino acids. The ends were cut back, 3 bases at V and 3 bases at J, with 3 bases in the middle. Here the CDR3 reads CASSFDYNEQFF. DNA for the CDR3: TGTGCCAGCAGTTTTGACTACAATGAGCAGTTCTTC.

This clone is medium-sized within its sample. The rearrangement uses TRBV27 and TRBJ1-2; D is undetermined. Germline V gene sequence: CDR1 MNHEY, CDR2 SMNVEV (reference sequence). The V gene lost 3 bases and the J gene lost 8 bases, with 16 bases spanning the gap. This CDR3 has 14 amino acids. CDR3 nucleotide sequence: TGTGCCAGCAGTTTCCAAGGAGTTTGGAACGGCTACACCTTC. Translated, it gives CASSFQGVWNGYTF.

The V and J genes are TRBV11-2 and TRBJ2-3; 12 nucleotides line up with TRBD2. The CDR3 spans 18 residues. The germline gives CDR1 SGHAT, CDR2 FQNNGV. Trimming cost V 6 bases and J 0 bases; bases outside gene matches: 10. The CDR3 spells CASRTGLAGSASTDTQYF. Here the CDR3 DNA reads TGTGCCAGCAGGACAGGACTAGCGGGGTCAGCTAGCACAGATACGCAGTATTTT.

The gene calls are TRBV20-1 and TRBJ2-1; 8 positions agree with TRBD2. The CDR3 contains 19 residues. V dropped 0 bases and J dropped 2; count of bases not matched to a gene: 15. Germline V CDR1 and CDR2: DFQATT, SNEGSKA (reference sequence). CDR3 nucleotides: TGCAGTGCTAGAGATCTTTCACGGTCAGAAGCGGGAGCCTACAATGAGCAGTTCTTC. This codes for CSARDLSRSEAGAYNEQFF.

At least ten counts were recorded for this clone. This CDR3 is also generated by other DNA sequences in the sample. The CDR3 nucleotides read TGTGCCAGCAGTTCCCGGGCAGATACGCAGTATTTT. Residues: CASSSRADTQYF. The rearrangement uses TRBV12-3 or TRBV12-4 and TRBJ2-3; D gene uncertain. With 4 bases removed from V and 4 bases from J, the gap between germline ends came to 6 bases. CDR3 length equals 12 residues.

This clone counts as medium-sized. The V and J genes are TRBV20-1 and TRBJ1-6, with no clear D. The CDR3 runs to 15 residues. The V gene lost 6 bases and the J gene lost 6 bases, with 18 bases spanning the gap. CDR1 is DFQATT and CDR2 is SNEGSKA in the germline V gene (reference sequence). The CDR3 bases are TGCAGTGCCCCTGGACCGGGGATAAGTAATTCACCCCTCCACTTT. It is translated as CSAPGPGISNSPLHF.

This clone was recorded at least ten times. The chain joins TRBV28 to TRBJ1-5; D remains ambiguous. CDR1 is MDHEN, CDR2 SYDVKM, per germline. This CDR3 contains 13 residues. Trimming shortened V by 5 bases and J by 6 bases, and 11 bases separated the two germline ends. Written as DNA, the CDR3 is TGTGCCAGCAGTCGAAGGGCCGGTCAGCCCCAGCATTTT. This translates into CASSRRAGQPQHF. The whole variable domain, remainder taken from reference TRBV28 and TRBJ1-5, is DVKVTQSSRYLVKRTGEKVFLECVQDMDHENMFWYRQDPGLGLRLIYFSYDVKMKEKGDIPEGYSVSREKKERFSLILESASTNQTSMYLCASSRRAGQPQHFGDGTRLSIL.

V is TRBV15 and J is TRBJ2-2, with D possibly being TRBD1 or TRBD2 (5 bases each). V lost 0 bases to trimming and J lost 4 bases, with 21 bases between them. The CDR3 length is 19 residues. Germline CDR1 is LNHNV and CDR2 is YYDKDF (reference sequence). CDR3 residues: CATSRDIVVGAGATGELFF. CDR3 coding DNA: TGTGCCACCAGCAGAGACATTGTAGTAGGGGCGGGTGCCACCGGGGAGCTGTTTTTT.

With respect to this clone: One junction end disagrees with the germline gene, perhaps due to a read error. V and J are TRBV20-1 and TRBJ2-7, with 7 bases fitting TRBD1. This CDR3 region has 14 residues. The germline V gene has CDR1 DFQATT and CDR2 SNEGSKA (reference sequence). This CDR3 is CIATGQASSYEQYF. CDR3 sequence (DNA): TGCATTGCTACCGGACAGGCAAGCTCCTACGAGCAGTACTTC.

This clone was detected ten times or more. The chain recombines TRBV12-3 or TRBV12-4 with TRBJ2-3; D is perhaps TRBD2 (5 bases). The CDR3 is made up of 14 amino acids. The V gene lost 6 bases and the J gene lost 2 bases, with 12 bases spanning the gap. The CDR3 region has the DNA TGTGCCAGCAGGGTGGCGGGCCTCACAGATACGCAGTATTTT. As protein: CASRVAGLTDTQYF.

The chain combines TRBV6-1 with TRBJ2-1; 7 bases are a match to TRBD2. J lost 8 bases, V lost 3 bases, and 13 bases had no gene match. The CDR3 has 16 residues. Germline V CDR1 and CDR2: MNHNS, SASEGT. The CDR3 is CASSESSAGSLDEQFF. CDR3 coding DNA: TGTGCCAGCAGTGAGTCTTCAGCGGGATCTCTCGATGAGCAGTTCTTC.

This clone was detected a few times. CDR3 DNA: TGTGCCAGCAGTTCCCCCGTATTGGAGGGGCAGTACTTC. Residues: CASSSPVLEGQYF. The chain couples TRBV6-2 or TRBV6-3 to TRBJ2-7, with D tentatively TRBD2 (6 bases). Germline lookup yields CDR1 MNHEY and CDR2 SVGEGT. CDR3 size: 13 residues. The V end was cut by 4 bases, the J end by 9 bases, with 16 bases between.

There are many counts of this clone. The CDR3: CASSSRDRGQRFF. CDR3 bases: TGTGCCAGCAGCTCCCGGGACAGGGGACAGCGGTTCTTC. The J gene is TRBJ2-1, the V gene TRBV13; TRBD1 matches 10 bases. The V and J ends lost 4 bases and 15 bases, in that order; junction bases with no gene match: 9. Germline V lookup: CDR1 PRHDT, CDR2 FYEKMQ (reference sequence). The CDR3 is 13 residues long.

This chain joins TRBV11-2 and TRBJ1-1; tentative D call: TRBD1 (6 bases). Germline V gene sequence: CDR1 SGHAT, CDR2 FQNNGV. This CDR3 comprises 12 residues. Between the trimmed V and J ends, which lost 4 bases and 5 bases, there was a span of 8 bases. The DNA for the CDR3 is TGTGCCAGCAGCTCGGGGGCGACTGAAGCTTTCTTT. Translation: CASSSGATEAFF. Supplemented by reference TRBV11-2 and TRBJ1-1, the full variable domain reads EAGVAQSPRYKIIEKRQSVAFWCNPISGHATLYWYQQILGQGPKLLIQFQNNGVVDDSQLPKDRFSAERLKGVDSTLKIQPAKLEDSAVYLCASSSGATEAFFGQGTRLTVV.

The V call is TRBV28, the J call TRBJ2-2; a weak D match, TRBD2 (6 bases). The germline gives CDR1 MDHEN, CDR2 SYDVKM. The CDR3 length is 14 residues. Trimming cost V 7 bases and J 4 bases, with 13 bases left between them. CDR3 DNA: TGTGCCAGCAACCCCCACGGGGGCACCGGGGAGCTGTTTTTT. Its translation is CASNPHGGTGELFF. Using reference TRBV28 and TRBJ2-2 for the parts outside the CDR3, the full variable domain is DVKVTQSSRYLVKRTGEKVFLECVQDMDHENMFWYRQDPGLGLRLIYFSYDVKMKEKGDIPEGYSVSREKKERFSLILESASTNQTSMYLCASNPHGGTGELFFGEGSRLTVL.

The chain recombines TRBV7-2 with TRBJ2-7; D ambiguous. Germline CDR1 and CDR2: SGHTA and FQGNSA. V was pared by 4 bases and J by 3 bases, with 16 bases between. CDR3 size: 15 residues. CDR3 DNA sequence: TGTGCCAGCAGCTCCTTACCCACAGCGCTCTACGAGCAGTACTTC. This encodes CASSSLPTALYEQYF.

This clone qualifies as medium-sized. The J gene is TRBJ2-7, the V gene TRBV4-1; TRBD1 or TRBD2 may be the D gene (5 bases each). Germline V CDR1 and CDR2: MGHRA, YSYEKL. The CDR3 sequence is 14 residues long. Trimming shortened V by 5 bases and J by 4 bases, and 15 bases separated the two germline ends. CDR3: CASSDRDPTYEQYF. CDR3 sequence (DNA): TGCGCCAGCAGCGACCGGGACCCTACGTACGAGCAGTACTTC.

In DNA form, the CDR3 reads TGTGCCAGCAGCTCCATCAAGAGGAGCGGAAACACCGGGGAGCTGTTTTTT. Translating gives CASSSIKRSGNTGELFF. The V gene is TRBV11-2, the J gene TRBJ2-2; a possible D gene is TRBD2 (5 bases). Trimming removed 4 bases from V and 2 bases from J, with 17 bases in between. CDR1 is SGHAT and CDR2 is FQNNGV in the germline V gene. This CDR3 is 17 amino acids long.

This clone showed up many times. The V call is TRBV11-3, the J call TRBJ1-1; no reliable D call. Trimming left V 2 bases short and J 5 bases short, with 6 bases between. This CDR3 is built from 12 residues. Germline CDR1 and CDR2: SGHNT and YENEEA. The CDR3 sequence: CASSLSGTEAFF. CDR3 bases: TGTGCCAGCAGCTTATCGGGAACTGAAGCTTTCTTT.

This clone is medium-sized. V and J are TRBV6-4 and TRBJ2-2, with a tentative D call TRBD1 (5 bases). Germline loops: CDR1 MRHNA, CDR2 SNTAGT. This CDR3 region has 12 residues. The germline V and J ends were trimmed by 3 bases and 7 bases, with 6 bases remaining between them. As DNA, the CDR3 is TGTGCCAGCAGTGAAGGGGTCGGGGAGCTGTTTTTT. Protein sequence: CASSEGVGELFF.

By proportion, this clone is medium-sized (0.01 to 0.1%). The J gene is TRBJ2-2, the V gene TRBV5-1; tentative D call: TRBD1 (5 bases). Germline-derived CDR1 and CDR2 are SGHRS and YFSETQ. There are 16 residues in the CDR3. V gave up 4 bases and J gave up 1 base, with 14 bases separating them. The CDR3 is CASSPLAGLNTGELFF. CDR3 sequence (DNA): TGCGCCAGCAGCCCCCTGGCAGGGCTGAACACCGGGGAGCTGTTTTTT.

The rearrangement uses TRBV4-2 and TRBJ1-2, with D possibly being TRBD1 (6 bases). The germline V gene has CDR1 LGHNA and CDR2 YNFKEQ. The CDR3 length is 15 residues. V was cut by 0 bases and J by 4 bases, with 12 bases left in between. CDR3 loop: CASSQEAGAGYGYTF. CDR3 DNA sequence: TGTGCCAGCAGCCAAGAGGCAGGGGCGGGCTATGGCTACACCTTC.